This T cell receptor (beta chain) was captured by sequencing in a study of graft-versus-host responses after intestinal transplantation. Study-wide points: Some patients had graft-donor T cell macrochimerism, and their allografts showed high graft-versus-host to host-versus-graft clonal ratios.

Comments on this clone: What it recognizes is unknown.

The V end lost 6 bases, the J end lost 0 bases, and 11 bases lay between the germline ends. The CDR3 spans 14 residues. CDR1 and CDR2 from the germline V gene are MDHEN and SYDVKM. Using immunoSEQ multiplex PCR, the repertoire was profiled, and TCRdb retains in-frame clones only, with some absent. Altogether 90,000 to 150,000 clones are present, about 95% being singletons, with the ten largest covering more than 3%. The clonotype comes from a human donor who received an intestinal transplant. The material sequenced was unstimulated CD8+ T cells sorted from spleen or lymph node cells, taken before intestinal transplant. The chain links TRBV28 to TRBJ1-1; D is undetermined. CDR3 in DNA: TGTGCCAGCAGCCCCCGGTCTGTGAACACTGAAGCTTTCTTT. It encodes CASSPRSVNTEAFF. The entire variable domain, with the rest obtained from reference TRBV28 and TRBJ1-1, is as follows: DVKVTQSSRYLVKRTGEKVFLECVQDMDHENMFWYRQDPGLGLRLIYFSYDVKMKEKGDIPEGYSVSREKKERFSLILESASTNQTSMYLCASSPRSVNTEAFFGQGTRLTVV.